The TCR beta chain described here comes from a study of beta chain features in type 1 diabetes. Expressed TCRB transcripts were sequenced because the isolated RNA had all been reverse transcribed beforehand. Here immunoSEQ multiplex PCR was the method, and the copy in TCRdb shows in-frame clones only, minus some. The data contain about 150,000 clones, approximately 8.1% of them singletons. Findings and caveats of the study: All four CD4+ subsets from Type 1 diabetes patients carried moderately but significantly shorter TCRB CDR3s.

This clone was seen a few times. The antigen is not known. The CDR3 length is 15 residues. Deletions cut 4 bases from V and 10 bases from J, with 20 bases between. CDR1 is SGHNT, CDR2 YYREEE, per germline (reference sequence). This chain uses TRBV5-4 with TRBJ2-2; tentative D call: TRBD2 (5 bases). The specimen was central memory CD4+ T cells from blood. The source of this sequence is a young man in good health. CDR3 in DNA: TGTGCCAGCAGCGCGCGTGGGTGGGGAGCCCAGGAGCTGTTTTTT. This codes for CASSARGWGAQELFF. The complete variable domain, with remaining parts taken from reference TRBV5-4 and TRBJ2-2, reads ETGVTQSPTHLIKTRGQQVTLRCSSQSGHNTVSWYQQALGQGPQFIFQYYREEENGRGNFPPRFSGLQFPNYSSELNVNALELDDSALYLCASSARGWGAQELFFGEGSRLTVL.